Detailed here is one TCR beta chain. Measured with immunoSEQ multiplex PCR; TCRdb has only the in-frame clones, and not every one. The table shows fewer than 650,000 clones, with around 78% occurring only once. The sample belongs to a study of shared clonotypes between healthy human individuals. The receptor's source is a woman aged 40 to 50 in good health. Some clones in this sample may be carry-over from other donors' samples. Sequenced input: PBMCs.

CDR3 DNA: TGTGCCAGCAGTTACTCGATTCAACGCACCGGGGAGCTGTTTTTT. Residues: CASSYSIQRTGELFF. The gene calls are TRBV6-5 and TRBJ2-2, with D unresolved. The V gene lost 0 bases and the J gene lost 4 bases, with 9 bases spanning the gap. From germline, CDR1 is MNHEY and CDR2 SVGAGI. This CDR3 has 15 residues.